This is a list of T cell receptor beta chains from one sample in a study of monozygotic twins with cystic fibrosis. Libraries were prepared by immunoSEQ multiplex PCR; TCRdb keeps only in-frame clonotypes and omits some of them. Counted here are under 25,000 clones, about 97% occurring once; the ten biggest clones make up around 0.15%. Sequencing was performed on blood. The receptors derive from a girl aged 5 to 17 with cystic fibrosis. The CDR3 runs from the conserved cysteine through the conserved F or W. The D gene is left open where the match is weak. Size is omitted from some rows. Given values are once, few, many or a class for expanded clones.

abundance: -; j_gene: TRBJ2-7; v_gene: TRBV9; d_gene: -; CDR3nt: TGTGCCAGCAGCGTATCGGACGGAGGTGGATACGAGCAGTACTTC; CDR3aa: CASSVSDGGGYEQYF
abundance: -; j_gene: TRBJ2-2; v_gene: TRBV5-4; d_gene: TRBD1; CDR3nt: TGTGCCAGCAGCTTAGACAGGGACACCGGGGAGCTGTTTTTT; CDR3aa: CASSLDRDTGELFF
abundance: -; j_gene: TRBJ1-1; v_gene: TRBV27; d_gene: TRBD1; CDR3nt: TGTGCCAGCGGGACAGGGGCAGGCACTGAAGCTTTCTTT; CDR3aa: CASGTGAGTEAFF
abundance: -; j_gene: TRBJ2-1; v_gene: TRBV7-6; d_gene: -; CDR3nt: TGTGCCAGCAGCTTAGACTCTAGGATTCGTAGGGATGAGCAGTTCTTC; CDR3aa: CASSLDSRIRRDEQFF
abundance: -; j_gene: TRBJ2-3; v_gene: TRBV30; d_gene: -; CDR3nt: TGTGCCTGGAGTGAAGAGGGGTTGAGCACAGATACGCAGTATTTT; CDR3aa: CAWSEEGLSTDTQYF
abundance: -; j_gene: TRBJ2-3; v_gene: TRBV4-1; d_gene: TRBD2; CDR3nt: TGCGCCAGCAGCACCTTCGGGAGGCGGGGCACAGATACGCAGTATTTT; CDR3aa: CASSTFGRRGTDTQYF
abundance: -; j_gene: TRBJ2-1; v_gene: TRBV4-2; d_gene: TRBD2; CDR3nt: TGTGCCAGCAGCCAACCTAGCGGGAGGGCCAGAGAGCAGTTCTTC; CDR3aa: CASSQPSGRAREQFF
abundance: -; j_gene: TRBJ2-7; v_gene: TRBV30; d_gene: TRBD2; CDR3nt: TGTGCCTGGAGTGTGGGAGGGGCCACCTCCTACGAGCAGTACTTC; CDR3aa: CAWSVGGATSYEQYF
abundance: -; j_gene: TRBJ2-7; v_gene: TRBV27; d_gene: TRBD2; CDR3nt: TGTGCCAGCAGTTCCTCGGGACTAGCGGGAGGCTACGAGCAGTACTTC; CDR3aa: CASSSSGLAGGYEQYF
abundance: -; j_gene: TRBJ1-1; v_gene: TRBV28; d_gene: -; CDR3nt: TGTGCCAGCAATGACCCAAACACTGAAGCTTTCTTT; CDR3aa: CASNDPNTEAFF
abundance: -; j_gene: TRBJ2-1; v_gene: TRBV29-1; d_gene: TRBD1; CDR3nt: TGCAGCGTGGAGGGACAGGGCTTCGGCAATGAGCAGTTCTTC; CDR3aa: CSVEGQGFGNEQFF
abundance: -; j_gene: TRBJ2-5; v_gene: TRBV5-1; d_gene: -; CDR3nt: TGCGCCAGCAGCAAACCCGACACTCGGGAGACCCAGTACTTC; CDR3aa: CASSKPDTRETQYF
abundance: -; j_gene: TRBJ1-5; v_gene: TRBV5-4; d_gene: -; CDR3nt: TGTGCCAGCAGCTTGGAAGGAACCCAGCCCCAGCATTTT; CDR3aa: CASSLEGTQPQHF
abundance: -; j_gene: TRBJ2-7; v_gene: TRBV10-3; d_gene: -; CDR3nt: TGTGCCACCCAGCCGGGCGTTAGCTCCTACGAGCAGTACTTC; CDR3aa: CATQPGVSSYEQYF
abundance: once; j_gene: TRBJ2-1; v_gene: TRBV5-3; d_gene: TRBD2; CDR3nt: TGTGCCAGAAGATACGACGAAGGGGTAGCGGGAGAATATGAGCAGTTCTTC; CDR3aa: CARRYDEGVAGEYEQFF
abundance: -; j_gene: TRBJ1-2; v_gene: TRBV7-2; d_gene: -; CDR3nt: TGTGCCAGCAGCTTAGTTTTCTGGGGGGAAACTAACTATGGCTACACCTTC; CDR3aa: CASSLVFWGETNYGYTF
abundance: once; j_gene: TRBJ1-5; v_gene: TRBV23-1; d_gene: TRBD1; CDR3nt: TGCGCCAGCAGTCACACTACGGGACAGTTCAATCAGCCCCAGCATTTT; CDR3aa: CASSHTTGQFNQPQHF
abundance: -; j_gene: TRBJ2-7; v_gene: TRBV6-1; d_gene: -; CDR3nt: TGTGCCAGCAGTGAAGCACCCACCACCGGCTACGAGCAGTACTTC; CDR3aa: CASSEAPTTGYEQYF
abundance: -; j_gene: TRBJ2-4; v_gene: TRBV4-1; d_gene: -; CDR3nt: TGCGCCAGCAGCCCCCTCCCTCCGGAGGGCTTGGAAAACATTCAGTACTTC; CDR3aa: CASSPLPPEGLENIQYF
abundance: -; j_gene: TRBJ2-7; v_gene: TRBV27; d_gene: TRBD1; CDR3nt: TGTGCCAGCAGCCGGACAGGGGACTACGAGCAGTACTTC; CDR3aa: CASSRTGDYEQYF
abundance: few; j_gene: TRBJ1-1; v_gene: TRBV2; d_gene: -; CDR3nt: TGTGCCAGCAGTGAATACGGGCCAAGAAACACTGAAGCTTTCTTT; CDR3aa: CASSEYGPRNTEAFF
abundance: once; j_gene: TRBJ2-1; v_gene: TRBV28; d_gene: TRBD2; CDR3nt: TGTGCCAGCAGTTTACCGGGGACTAGCGGGCCTAGCTCCTACAATGAGCAGTTCTTC; CDR3aa: CASSLPGTSGPSSYNEQFF
abundance: -; j_gene: TRBJ2-1; v_gene: TRBV5-4; d_gene: -; CDR3nt: TGTGCCAGCAGCCCCCCTTCTGTCTCTGGCTACAATGAGCAGTTCTTC; CDR3aa: CASSPPSVSGYNEQFF
abundance: -; j_gene: TRBJ1-3; v_gene: TRBV5-6; d_gene: -; CDR3nt: TGTGCCAGCAGCTTGCTCCAGAGGACTGGAAACACCATATATTTT; CDR3aa: CASSLLQRTGNTIYF
abundance: -; j_gene: TRBJ1-1; v_gene: TRBV6-4; d_gene: -; CDR3nt: TGTGCCAGCAGTGACTCGAGGGGATGGAACACTGAAGCTTTCTTT; CDR3aa: CASSDSRGWNTEAFF
abundance: -; j_gene: TRBJ1-3; v_gene: TRBV19; d_gene: -; CDR3nt: TGTGCCAGTAGCTTTACAGGGCTCAACACCATATATTTT; CDR3aa: CASSFTGLNTIYF
abundance: -; j_gene: TRBJ1-4; v_gene: TRBV18; d_gene: -; CDR3nt: TGTGCCAGCTCACCAGACAGAACTAATGAAAAACTGTTTTTT; CDR3aa: CASSPDRTNEKLFF
abundance: -; j_gene: TRBJ1-4; v_gene: TRBV27; d_gene: -; CDR3nt: TGTGCCAGCAGTTTAAACGCAGGAGTTAATGAAAAACTGTTTTTT; CDR3aa: CASSLNAGVNEKLFF
abundance: -; j_gene: TRBJ1-1; v_gene: TRBV19; d_gene: TRBD1; CDR3nt: TGTGCCAGTAGTATGCTCCCGGGACAGGGCACTGAAGCTTTCTTT; CDR3aa: CASSMLPGQGTEAFF
abundance: -; j_gene: TRBJ1-1; v_gene: TRBV6-5; d_gene: -; CDR3nt: TGTGCCAGCAGTTTAAACAGGGACACTGAAGCTTTCTTT; CDR3aa: CASSLNRDTEAFF
abundance: -; j_gene: TRBJ2-5; v_gene: TRBV9; d_gene: -; CDR3nt: TGTGCTAGCAGCCCCATGGGGTGGGAGAGGGGTGAGACCCAGTACTTC; CDR3aa: CASSPMGWERGETQYF
abundance: -; j_gene: TRBJ1-2; v_gene: TRBV28; d_gene: TRBD1; CDR3nt: TGTGCCAGCACTCCTCCCCCTACAGGGGGCAAGGGCTACACCTTC; CDR3aa: CASTPPPTGGKGYTF
abundance: -; j_gene: TRBJ1-1; v_gene: TRBV4-3; d_gene: TRBD1; CDR3nt: TGCGCCAGCAGCCAAGAATACGGACAGGGGGACACTGAAGCTTTCTTT; CDR3aa: CASSQEYGQGDTEAFF
abundance: -; j_gene: TRBJ1-2; v_gene: TRBV19; d_gene: -; CDR3nt: TGTGCCAGTAGTATGATTACGGGACCGAAAGCTTATGGCTACACCTTC; CDR3aa: CASSMITGPKAYGYTF
abundance: -; j_gene: TRBJ1-2; v_gene: TRBV28; d_gene: -; CDR3nt: TGTGCCAGCACCCAGCGGCTGGGGGTAGGGTGGGGCTACACCTTC; CDR3aa: CASTQRLGVGWGYTF
abundance: -; j_gene: TRBJ2-1; v_gene: TRBV13; d_gene: TRBD2; CDR3nt: TGTGCCAGCAGCCCAACCGGCGGACTAGCGGGAGGGAGCTCCTACAATGAGCAGTTCTTC; CDR3aa: CASSPTGGLAGGSSYNEQFF
abundance: -; j_gene: TRBJ2-7; v_gene: TRBV9; d_gene: TRBD2; CDR3nt: TGTGCCAGCAGCGGAGGGAGTCGGGCGGGGGCCTACGAGCAGTACTTC; CDR3aa: CASSGGSRAGAYEQYF
abundance: few; j_gene: TRBJ1-3; v_gene: TRBV30; d_gene: -; CDR3nt: TGTGCCTGGAGTTTGATAGGTGGAAACACCATATATTTT; CDR3aa: CAWSLIGGNTIYF
abundance: once; j_gene: TRBJ1-3; v_gene: TRBV23-1; d_gene: TRBD1; CDR3nt: TGCGCCAGCAGTCGGGACAGGGGAAGCTCTGGAAACACCATATATTTT; CDR3aa: CASSRDRGSSGNTIYF
abundance: -; j_gene: TRBJ2-2; v_gene: TRBV29-1; d_gene: TRBD1; CDR3nt: TGCAGCGTTGAAGATACAGGGGAGAACACCGGGGAGCTGTTTTTT; CDR3aa: CSVEDTGENTGELFF
abundance: -; j_gene: TRBJ2-7; v_gene: TRBV28; d_gene: TRBD2; CDR3nt: TGTGCCAGCAGCCCCCTCGCCACGACTAGCGGGAGGTTGGGGGCCTCCTACGAGCAGTACTTC; CDR3aa: CASSPLATTSGRLGASYEQYF
abundance: -; j_gene: TRBJ2-1; v_gene: TRBV5-6; d_gene: -; CDR3nt: TGTGCCAGCAGGAGCGGTGCGTACAATGAGCAGTTCTTC; CDR3aa: CASRSGAYNEQFF
abundance: -; j_gene: TRBJ2-7; v_gene: TRBV7-2; d_gene: TRBD2; CDR3nt: TGTGCCAGCAGCTTAAATTGGGGGGAGGGCCTCTACGAGCAGTACTTC; CDR3aa: CASSLNWGEGLYEQYF
abundance: once; j_gene: TRBJ1-2; v_gene: TRBV4-3; d_gene: -; CDR3nt: TGCGCCAGCAGCCAAGATTGGAGACTGATCGAGTCGAACTATGGCTACACCTTC; CDR3aa: CASSQDWRLIESNYGYTF
abundance: -; j_gene: TRBJ2-5; v_gene: TRBV2; d_gene: TRBD1; CDR3nt: TGTGCCACAAGAGGGACAGGGTCGGCCCAGTACTTC; CDR3aa: CATRGTGSAQYF
abundance: -; j_gene: TRBJ2-7; v_gene: TRBV7-9; d_gene: -; CDR3nt: TGTGCCAGCAGCTCGACAGAGACCTACGAGCAGTACTTC; CDR3aa: CASSSTETYEQYF
abundance: -; j_gene: TRBJ2-3; v_gene: TRBV10-3; d_gene: TRBD2; CDR3nt: TGTGCCATCACCTCCGGGGAGGGCGGGAGACTGGATACGCAGTATTTT; CDR3aa: CAITSGEGGRLDTQYF
abundance: -; j_gene: TRBJ1-5; v_gene: TRBV7-8; d_gene: -; CDR3nt: TGTGCCAGCAGCACCCCCCCCGGGTCCCAGCATTTT; CDR3aa: CASSTPPGSQHF
abundance: -; j_gene: TRBJ1-1; v_gene: TRBV28; d_gene: -; CDR3nt: TGTGCCAGCAGTTCCTGGAACACTGAAGCTTTCTTT; CDR3aa: CASSSWNTEAFF
abundance: few; j_gene: TRBJ1-2; v_gene: TRBV7-2; d_gene: TRBD1; CDR3nt: TGTGCCAGCAGCCCCAGACAGGGAGGAGGCTATGGCTACACCTTC; CDR3aa: CASSPRQGGGYGYTF
abundance: -; j_gene: TRBJ2-1; v_gene: TRBV5-4; d_gene: -; CDR3nt: TGTGCCAGCAGCTTGACTAACAACAATGAGCAGTTCTTC; CDR3aa: CASSLTNNNEQFF
abundance: -; j_gene: TRBJ2-3; v_gene: TRBV18; d_gene: TRBD1; CDR3nt: TGTGCCAGCTCCCCACCAGGGGGCTTGGTCGCAGATACGCAGTATTTT; CDR3aa: CASSPPGGLVADTQYF
abundance: -; j_gene: TRBJ2-3; v_gene: TRBV2; d_gene: TRBD2; CDR3nt: TGTGCCAGCACCCCGGGACTAGCGGGAGGGCCCGTAGATACGCAGTATTTT; CDR3aa: CASTPGLAGGPVDTQYF
abundance: -; j_gene: TRBJ2-5; v_gene: TRBV29-1; d_gene: TRBD1; CDR3nt: TGCAGCGTGGGGGGACAGGAGGGAGGAGAGACCCAGTACTTC; CDR3aa: CSVGGQEGGETQYF
abundance: -; j_gene: TRBJ2-1; v_gene: TRBV9; d_gene: -; CDR3nt: TGTGCCAGCAGCCCCGGGAGTAAACATGAGCAGTTCTTC; CDR3aa: CASSPGSKHEQFF
abundance: -; j_gene: TRBJ1-1; v_gene: TRBV28; d_gene: TRBD1; CDR3nt: TGTGCCAGCAGTGTGACAGGGGGGTCTGACACTGAAGCTTTCTTT; CDR3aa: CASSVTGGSDTEAFF
abundance: -; j_gene: TRBJ2-1; v_gene: TRBV4-2; d_gene: -; CDR3nt: TGTGCCAGCAGCCAACGTGAAGGGGCCGGGTATGCTGAGCAGTTCTTC; CDR3aa: CASSQREGAGYAEQFF
abundance: -; j_gene: TRBJ2-1; v_gene: TRBV4-1; d_gene: TRBD2; CDR3nt: TGCGCCAGCAGCCCTCGAGCCGGGACTAGCGGGGGGGGTGAGCAGTTCTTC; CDR3aa: CASSPRAGTSGGGEQFF
abundance: -; j_gene: TRBJ1-1; v_gene: TRBV5-1; d_gene: -; CDR3nt: TGCGCCAGCAGCTTGGCACGGGGGCCTGGCTCGGGAGAAGCTTTCTTT; CDR3aa: CASSLARGPGSGEAFF
abundance: -; j_gene: TRBJ1-1; v_gene: TRBV4-2; d_gene: -; CDR3nt: TGTGCCAGTACGTTGGGGGGGAACACTGAAGCTTTCTTT; CDR3aa: CASTLGGNTEAFF